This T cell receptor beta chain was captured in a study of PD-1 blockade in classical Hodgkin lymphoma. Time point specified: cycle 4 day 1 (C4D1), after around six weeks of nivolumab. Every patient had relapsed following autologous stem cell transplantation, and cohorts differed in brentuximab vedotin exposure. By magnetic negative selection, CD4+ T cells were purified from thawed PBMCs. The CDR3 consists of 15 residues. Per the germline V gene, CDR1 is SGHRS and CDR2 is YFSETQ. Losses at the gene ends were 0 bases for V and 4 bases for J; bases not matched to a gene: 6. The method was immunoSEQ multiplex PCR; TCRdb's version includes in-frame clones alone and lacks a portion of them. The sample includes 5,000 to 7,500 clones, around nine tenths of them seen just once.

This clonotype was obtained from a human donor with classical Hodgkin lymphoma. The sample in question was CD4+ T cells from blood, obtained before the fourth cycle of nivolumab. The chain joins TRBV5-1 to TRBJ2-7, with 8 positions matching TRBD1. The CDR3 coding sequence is TGCGCCAGCAGCTTGGATTCAGGGGGCTTTTACGAGCAGTACTTC. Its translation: CASSLDSGGFYEQYF.